These 19 T cell receptor beta chains came from one sample sequenced in a study of blood T cell repertoires in COVID-19. TCRdb keeps only in-frame clones here, not all; method: immunoSEQ multiplex PCR. The data hold around 250,000 clones, with more than 75% observed a single time. Sequenced sample: peripheral blood. The receptors were gathered from a man older than 75 with acute or convalescent COVID-19.

The chain is built from TRBV24-1 and TRBJ2-2; D might be TRBD1 (6 bases). The CDR3 has 17 residues. The germline V and J ends were trimmed by 5 bases and 6 bases, with 21 bases remaining between them. Germline CDR1 is KGHDR and CDR2 is SFDVKD. The CDR3 DNA sequence: TGTGCCACCAGTGTTCAGGACAGTCTCACCGGAGCCGGGGAGCTGTTTTTT. It yields the protein CATSVQDSLTGAGELFF.

The CDR3 region is CASSLEGQGSIGELFF. DNA of the CDR3: TGTGCCAGCAGCTTGGAAGGTCAGGGGTCGATCGGGGAGCTGTTTTTT. The genes are TRBV5-4 and TRBJ2-2; D might be TRBD1 (6 bases). CDR1 is SGHNT and CDR2 is YYREEE in the germline V gene (reference sequence). This CDR3 spans 16 amino acids. V lost 0 bases and J lost 7, with 16 bases in between. Filled out from reference TRBV5-4 and TRBJ2-2, the complete variable domain reads ETGVTQSPTHLIKTRGQQVTLRCSSQSGHNTVSWYQQALGQGPQFIFQYYREEENGRGNFPPRFSGLQFPNYSSELNVNALELDDSALYLCASSLEGQGSIGELFFGEGSRLTVL.

The chain couples TRBV27 to TRBJ2-4; possible D gene TRBD1, 5 bases. CDR1 is MNHEY, CDR2 SMNVEV, per germline (reference sequence). This CDR3 comprises 16 residues. The V end was cut by 8 bases, the J end by 0 bases, with 17 bases between. Here the CDR3 reads CASADSRPLAKNIQYF. The CDR3, as DNA: TGTGCCAGCGCCGACAGTCGCCCGCTAGCCAAAAACATTCAGTACTTC.

This clone was seen once. This chain connects TRBV28 to TRBJ1-5; D is ambiguous. V was pared by 8 bases and J by 9 bases, with 17 bases between. Germline V lookup: CDR1 MDHEN, CDR2 SYDVKM. This CDR3 is 13 amino acids long. The CDR3 is CASCRMGLAPQHF. The CDR3 DNA reads as TGTGCCAGCTGTAGAATGGGTTTAGCGCCCCAGCATTTT.

The genes are TRBV4-3 and TRBJ2-1; 9 nucleotides match TRBD2. Germline V gives CDR1 LGHNA, CDR2 YSLEER. Unmatched junction bases numbered 4, after V lost 0 bases and J lost 7 bases. This CDR3 contains 15 residues. DNA for the CDR3: TGCGCCAGCAGCCAAGAGGGCGGGGGGGGTAATGAGCAGTTCTTC. This gives the protein CASSQEGGGGNEQFF.

The chain employs TRBV27 and TRBJ2-3; tentative D call: TRBD1 (5 bases). V lost 5 bases to trimming and J lost 8 bases, with 14 bases between them. The germline V gene encodes CDR1 MNHEY and CDR2 SMNVEV (reference sequence). There are 13 residues in the CDR3. The CDR3: CASSADSRGTQYF. DNA of the CDR3: TGTGCCAGCAGTGCCGACAGCCGAGGTACGCAGTATTTT.

The rearrangement joins TRBV6-2 or TRBV6-3 to TRBJ2-5; TRBD1 might be the D (6 bases). This CDR3 contains 18 residues. Per germline, CDR1 MNHEY and CDR2 SVGEGT. V was pared by 3 bases and J by 5 bases, with 25 bases between. As DNA, the CDR3 is TGTGCCAGCAGTTATCAATACAGGGATCTCCTATCTAGGGAGACCCAGTACTTC. Protein product: CASSYQYRDLLSRETQYF.

V usage is TRBV10-3 and J usage is TRBJ1-1; 11 positions agree with TRBD1. Germline V CDR1 and CDR2: ENHRY, SYGVKD. The CDR3 consists of 14 residues. V was clipped by 5 bases and J by 5 bases; unmatched bases: 4. CDR3 nucleotides: TGTGCCATCAGTTCCGGACAGGGGGCGACTGAAGCTTTCTTT. It codes for CAISSGQGATEAFF.

The chain joins TRBV5-1 to TRBJ2-7; 7 nucleotides align to TRBD2. Germline V gene sequence: CDR1 SGHRS, CDR2 YFSETQ. This CDR3 contains 15 residues. J was trimmed by 2 bases and V by 6 bases; bases with no gene match: 11. The CDR3 sequence: CASTVTTGLPYEQYF. CDR3 DNA sequence: TGCGCCAGCACCGTAACAACGGGACTACCCTACGAGCAGTACTTC.

The genes are TRBV29-1 and TRBJ1-2; no clear D gene. CDR3 length equals 11 residues. The V gene's germline CDR1 is SQVTM and CDR2 ANQGSEA. Trimming removed 5 bases from V and 7 bases from J, with 11 bases in between. CDR3 in amino acids: CSVWKGAGYTF. CDR3 bases: TGCAGCGTTTGGAAAGGAGCTGGCTACACCTTC.

The chain joins TRBV15 to TRBJ1-4; D not resolved. V lost 1 base to trimming and J lost 3 bases, with 9 bases between them. Germline V lookup: CDR1 LNHNV, CDR2 YYDKDF (reference sequence). The CDR3 is made up of 15 amino acids. CDR3 region: CATSRGAPANEKLFF. In DNA form, the CDR3 reads TGTGCCACCAGCAGAGGGGCGCCGGCTAATGAAAAACTGTTTTTT.

This chain joins TRBV19 and TRBJ1-3; D is ambiguous. Germline loops: CDR1 LNHDA, CDR2 SQIVND (reference sequence). The V and J ends lost 5 bases and 1 base respectively, with 6 bases between them. There are 13 residues in the CDR3. DNA of the CDR3: TGTGCCAGTAGTCCGGTATCTGGAAACACCATATATTTT. This translates into CASSPVSGNTIYF.

A few counts support this clone. The chain couples TRBV5-4 to TRBJ1-6; 9 positions match TRBD1. In germline, CDR1 is SGHNT, CDR2 YYREEE (reference sequence). After removal of 4 bases from V and 7 bases from J, the junction contained 12 bases not matched to a gene. There are 17 residues in the CDR3. CDR3 loop: CASSTRPGTGNNSPLHF. The CDR3 nucleotides read TGTGCCAGCAGCACGCGTCCCGGGACAGGGAACAATTCACCCCTCCACTTT.

This clone turned up a few times. The V gene is TRBV19, the J gene TRBJ1-6, with D perhaps matching TRBD1 (6 bases). The germline V gene has CDR1 LNHDA and CDR2 SQIVND (reference sequence). V lost 2 bases and J lost 7, with 15 bases in between. This CDR3 is 16 amino acids long. CDR3 coding DNA: TGTGCCAGTAGTATACCCCTCAGGGGAAGGAATTCACCCCTCCACTTT. Encoded protein: CASSIPLRGRNSPLHF.

This clone was seen more than once but under ten times. This rearrangement joins TRBV11-2 to TRBJ2-2; D ambiguous. The CDR3 loop spans 14 amino acids. CDR1 and CDR2 from the germline V gene are SGHAT and FQNNGV. The ends were cut back, 1 base at V and 8 bases at J, with 11 bases in the middle. As DNA, the CDR3 is TGTGCCAGCAGCTTAGCTACTACCCGAGGGGAGCTGTTTTTT. Protein sequence: CASSLATTRGELFF. Using reference TRBV11-2 and TRBJ2-2 for the parts outside the CDR3, the full variable domain is EAGVAQSPRYKIIEKRQSVAFWCNPISGHATLYWYQQILGQGPKLLIQFQNNGVVDDSQLPKDRFSAERLKGVDSTLKIQPAKLEDSAVYLCASSLATTRGELFFGEGSRLTVL.

The rearrangement uses TRBV19 and TRBJ1-5, with TRBD1 matching over 8 bases. Germline lookup yields CDR1 LNHDA and CDR2 SQIVND (reference sequence). J was trimmed by 4 bases and V by 3 bases; bases with no gene match: 5. This CDR3 comprises 15 residues. The CDR3 loop is CASSMTRTGNQPQHF. CDR3 nucleotides: TGTGCCAGTAGTATGACCCGGACAGGGAATCAGCCCCAGCATTTT.

The rearrangement joins TRBV7-8 to TRBJ2-7, with D possibly being TRBD1 (6 bases). The CDR3 is 14 amino acids. The germline gives CDR1 SGHVS, CDR2 FQNEAQ. V lost 0 bases and J lost 2, with 8 bases in between. CDR3 DNA: TGTGCCAGCAGCTTAGCCCGGACAGCCTACGAGCAGTACTTC. It translates to CASSLARTAYEQYF.

This chain connects TRBV6-4 to TRBJ2-7; D perhaps matches TRBD2 (5 bases). Germline loops: CDR1 MRHNA, CDR2 SNTAGT. The V and J ends lost 2 bases and 12 bases respectively, with 11 bases between them. The CDR3 totals 11 residues. CDR3 sequence: CASSDGGPLYF. The CDR3 nucleotides are TGTGCCAGCAGTGACGGCGGGCCTCTGTACTTC.

The chain uses TRBV7-8 and TRBJ1-1; perhaps TRBD1 as D (5 bases). V was cut by 4 bases and J by 1 base, with 13 bases left in between. The CDR3 contains 15 residues. The V gene's germline CDR1 is SGHVS and CDR2 FQNEAQ. CDR3 nucleotides: TGTGCCAGCAGCTATTCAGGGATAGGGAACACTGAAGCTTTCTTT. Protein product: CASSYSGIGNTEAFF.